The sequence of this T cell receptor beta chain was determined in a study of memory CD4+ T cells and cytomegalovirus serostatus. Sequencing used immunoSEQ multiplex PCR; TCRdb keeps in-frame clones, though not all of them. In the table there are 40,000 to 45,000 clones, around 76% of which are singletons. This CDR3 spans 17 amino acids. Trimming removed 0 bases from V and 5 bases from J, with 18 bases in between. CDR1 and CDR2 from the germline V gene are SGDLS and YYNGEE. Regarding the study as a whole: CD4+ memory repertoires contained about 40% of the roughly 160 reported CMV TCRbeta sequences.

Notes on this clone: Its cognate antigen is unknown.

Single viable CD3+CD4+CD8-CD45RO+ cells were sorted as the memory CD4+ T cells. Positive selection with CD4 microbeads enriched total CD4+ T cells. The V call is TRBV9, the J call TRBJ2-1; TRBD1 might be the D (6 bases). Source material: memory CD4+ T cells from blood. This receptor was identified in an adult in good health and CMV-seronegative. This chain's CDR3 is CASSVDGGVIEDNEQFF. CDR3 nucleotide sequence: TGTGCCAGCAGCGTAGATGGGGGCGTTATAGAGGACAATGAGCAGTTCTTC.